The entry below gives a single T cell receptor beta chain sequence along with its context. Its antigen is unknown. The CDR3 sequence is 14 residues long. Germline CDR1 and CDR2: LNHNV and YYDKDF (reference sequence). Trimming took off 3 bases at V and 8 bases at J, with 14 bases between the two ends. The data stem from a study of shared clonotypes between healthy human individuals. Whole-study results and caveats: Non-shared clonotypes showed lower generation probabilities than clonotypes common to all four donors.

Here immunoSEQ multiplex PCR was the method, and the copy in TCRdb shows in-frame clones only, minus some. The sample yields about 990,000 clones, about 84% seen once. Specimen: memory CD4+ T cells from PBMCs. Subset denoted: CD45RA-negative fraction. This clonotype originated in a man between 18 and 35 years old in good health. Some clones in this sample may be carry-over from other donors' samples. The chain combines TRBV15 with TRBJ1-5; D is undetermined. As DNA, the CDR3 is TGTGCCACCAGCAGCGGTACTCGAGATGAGCCCCAGCATTTT. Translated: CATSSGTRDEPQHF.